This T cell receptor (beta chain) was identified in a study of T cells in Graves' hyperthyroidism and ophthalmopathy. This clonotype was recorded a few times. The CDR3 length is 15 residues. Germline V CDR1 and CDR2: LNHDA, SQIVND (reference sequence). V was cut by 5 bases and J by 4 bases, with 14 bases left in between. It was RNA transcripts that yielded the amplified TCR beta CDR3 regions. First-round RT-PCR with HTBI primers amplified the TCR CDR3 region. TCRdb fed the multiplex PCR reads into MiXCR, producing one record per CDR3 protein. Of about 500,000 distinct CDR3 sequences listed, 16% are singletons.

The specimen was blood. This clonotype was obtained from a woman aged 25 to 39 with Graves' ophthalmopathy. This chain joins TRBV19 and TRBJ2-2, with unresolved D. The CDR3 spells CASSGRRSVTGELFF. The DNA for the CDR3 is TGTGCCAGTAGTGGTCGTCGGAGCGTCACCGGGGAGCTGTTTTTT.